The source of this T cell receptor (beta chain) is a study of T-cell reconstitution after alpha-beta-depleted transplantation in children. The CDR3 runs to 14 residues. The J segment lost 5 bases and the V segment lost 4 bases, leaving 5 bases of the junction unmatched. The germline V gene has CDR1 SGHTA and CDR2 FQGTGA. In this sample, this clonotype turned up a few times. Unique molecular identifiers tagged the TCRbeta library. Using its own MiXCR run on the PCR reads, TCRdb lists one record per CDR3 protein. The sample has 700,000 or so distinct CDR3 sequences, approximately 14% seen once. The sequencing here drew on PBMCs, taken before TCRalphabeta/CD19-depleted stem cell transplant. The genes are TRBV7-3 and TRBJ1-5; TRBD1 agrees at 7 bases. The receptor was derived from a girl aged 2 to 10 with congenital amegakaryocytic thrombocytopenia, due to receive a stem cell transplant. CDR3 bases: TGTGCCAGCAGCTCCCGACAGGGCCATCAGCCCCAGCATTTT. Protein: CASSSRQGHQPQHF.